The text below deals with one T cell receptor beta chain. This clone was recorded once. The antigen it recognizes is unknown. Per-base quality was not reported, and no clone a single base away is much larger than it. Library generation was performed with the immunoSEQ multiplex PCR assay. TCRdb mirrors the immuneACCESS table, restricted to in-frame sequences. Some clones are absent from its copies; in checked studies, under half trace to an unresolved V gene, and the reason for the others is unknown. The sample data list about 100,000 clones, and approximately 92% of these were observed just once. 1.9% of the sample goes to the ten largest clones. This record belongs to a study of T cell changes during pregnancy in multiple sclerosis (dated by TCRdb to between 2018 and 2020). Regarding the study in general: The study examined how the T cell repertoire changed over the course of pregnancy in women with multiple sclerosis.

According to the germline V gene, CDR1 reads SGHTS and CDR2 reads YDEGEE. Here V drops 4 bases and J drops 6 bases, and the junction holds 16 bases not matched to any gene. The CDR3 covers 17 residues, taking in both the cysteine and the phenylalanine. Here the CDR3 DNA is all that survives: 51 bases in frame from base 1. The source is a female donor with multiple sclerosis, enrolled in a pregnancy study. Recombination linked TRBV5-8 to TRBJ1-5; 7 central nucleotides agree with TRBD1. The material was peripheral blood, obtained after pregnancy. The DNA sequence is given as TGTGCCAGCAGCCTCCCCCTAACAGGGGATAAGACTCAGCCCCAGCATTTT. The encoded protein is CASSLPLTGDKTQPQHF. The CDR3, completed at both ends by the reference TRBV5-8 and TRBJ1-5 genes, gives the full variable domain EAGVTQSPTHLIKTRGQQATLRCSPISGHTSVYWYQQALGLGLQFLLWYDEGEERNRGNFPPRFSGRQFPNYSSELNVNALELEDSALYLCASSLPLTGDKTQPQHFGDGTRLSIL.